The next 19 T cell receptor beta chains were all read from a single sample in a study of blood T cell repertoires in COVID-19. Here immunoSEQ multiplex PCR was the method, and the copy in TCRdb shows in-frame clones only, minus some. The sample yields approximately 100,000 clones, approximately 91% seen once. The sample consisted of peripheral blood. The receptors shown here come from a man aged 60 to 69 with acute or convalescent COVID-19.

This clone was detected only once. This chain joins TRBV5-1 and TRBJ2-7; 9 bases are a match to TRBD2. The V gene end was trimmed by 4 bases and the J gene end by 5 bases; junction bases not matched to a gene: 13. CDR1 and CDR2 (germline): SGHRS, YFSETQ. This CDR3 region has 16 residues. The CDR3 loop reads CASSRTSASSVHEQYF. In nucleotides, the CDR3 is TGCGCCAGCAGCAGGACTAGCGCCTCGTCTGTTCACGAGCAGTACTTC.

With regard to this clone: Because the CDR3's place on the DNA is in doubt, the DNA is left out and the CDR3 is given as listed by TCRdb. The chain recombines TRBV5-8 with TRBJ1-2; TRBD1 is the table's D call and was not checked against the DNA. Looked up from germline, CDR1 is SGHTS and CDR2 is YDEGEE. From its first to its last residue, the CDR3 has 15 amino acids. The CDR3: CASSFGPGGLYGYTF.

This clone has just one count. The chain employs TRBV27 and TRBJ1-6; a weak D match, TRBD1 (5 bases). Germline CDR1 reads MNHEY; CDR2 reads SMNVEV (reference sequence). Trimming removed 3 bases from V and 7 bases from J, with 19 bases in between. CDR3 length: 17 amino acids. DNA for the CDR3: TGTGCCAGCAGTTTCCAACCTTGGGACGGACTAAATTCACCCCTCCACTTT. Its translation is CASSFQPWDGLNSPLHF.

The rearrangement links TRBV19 to TRBJ1-4; no reliable D call. The CDR3 sequence is 14 residues long. Trimming pared 7 bases from V and 4 bases from J, leaving 13 bases between. The germline gives CDR1 LNHDA, CDR2 SQIVND (reference sequence). CDR3 loop: CASTAGLFNEKLFF. The CDR3, as DNA: TGTGCCAGTACCGCGGGTCTTTTTAATGAAAAACTGTTTTTT.

The chain uses TRBV24-1 and TRBJ2-1; TRBD2 matches at 9 bases. CDR3 length equals 16 residues. Trimming at V came to 1 base and at J to 5 bases, leaving 5 bases not matched to a gene. Germline lookup yields CDR1 KGHDR and CDR2 SFDVKD. CDR3 in amino acids: CATSDFSREGHNEQFF. CDR3 bases: TGTGCCACCAGTGATTTCTCGCGGGAGGGCCACAATGAGCAGTTCTTC.

The chain uses TRBV19 and TRBJ1-6; D is possibly TRBD1 (5 bases). The ends were cut back, 4 bases at V and 10 bases at J, with 11 bases in the middle. The CDR3 spans 13 residues. The germline V gene has CDR1 LNHDA and CDR2 SQIVND (reference sequence). Here the CDR3 reads CASSRGVFSPLHF. The DNA of the CDR3 is TGTGCCAGTAGTAGGGGGGTTTTCTCACCCCTCCACTTT.

The CDR3 loop reads CASSQASGGAGGYTF. DNA of the CDR3: TGCGCCAGCAGCCAAGCATCCGGGGGGGCCGGTGGCTACACCTTC. The chain links TRBV4-1 to TRBJ1-2, with TRBD1 as a possible D gene (6 bases). This CDR3 contains 15 residues. Looked up from germline, CDR1 is MGHRA and CDR2 is YSYEKL. Trimming shortened V by 1 base and J by 7 bases, and 16 bases separated the two germline ends.

V gene TRBV3-1 (or the pseudogene TRBV3-2) combines with J gene TRBJ1-3; D gene uncertain. CDR3 length equals 11 residues. The germline V gene encodes CDR1 LGHDT and CDR2 YNNKEL (reference sequence). V shed 4 bases and J shed 16 bases, with 14 bases lying between them. For the CDR3, the DNA is TGTGCCAGCAGCCGCCTACACGAGACTTATTTT. It translates to CASSRLHETYF.

In its sample, this clone was seen once. The chain links TRBV5-6 to TRBJ2-3; the match to TRBD2 covers 9 bases. Losses at the gene ends were 2 bases for V and 2 bases for J; bases not matched to a gene: 3. Germline V gene lookup returns CDR1 SGHDT and CDR2 YYEEEE. CDR3 length: 15 amino acids. CDR3 DNA sequence: TGTGCCAGCAGCTTTCAGCGGGGGGCCACAGATACGCAGTATTTT. Translation gives CASSFQRGATDTQYF.

The count of this clone is one. The V and J genes are TRBV12-5 and TRBJ2-2, with 8 bases fitting TRBD1. V was pared by 6 bases and J by 3 bases, with 6 bases of the junction left unmatched. Germline-derived CDR1 and CDR2 are LGHNT and FRNRAP. This CDR3 has 15 residues. CDR3 sequence reads: CASGTGQGDTGELFF. The CDR3 DNA reads TGTGCTAGTGGCACAGGACAGGGAGACACCGGGGAGCTGTTTTTT.

The table lists this clone with a few counts. The chain employs TRBV9 and TRBJ2-1; TRBD1 aligns across 8 bases. V lost 3 bases and J lost 4; bases outside the gene matches: 6. From germline, CDR1 is SGDLS and CDR2 YYNGEE. CDR3 length: 15 residues. This CDR3 is CASSAGTGQYNEQFF. Here the CDR3 DNA reads TGTGCCAGCAGCGCGGGGACAGGTCAGTACAATGAGCAGTTCTTC.

The chain has TRBV14 and TRBJ1-2, with D perhaps TRBD1 (6 bases). The CDR3 is 16 residues long. Looked up from germline, CDR1 is SGHDN and CDR2 is FVKESK. V shed 1 base and J shed 7 bases, with 19 bases lying between them. DNA of the CDR3: TGTGCCAGCAGCCAAGGTCGGGGGGCGATGTCCGGTGGCTACACCTTC. Translated, it gives CASSQGRGAMSGGYTF.

V is TRBV30 and J is TRBJ2-7; TRBD2 is a possible D gene (6 bases). Trimming removed 3 bases from V and 0 bases from J, with 12 bases in between. The CDR3 contains 14 residues. Per the germline V gene, CDR1 is GTSNPN and CDR2 is SVGIG (reference sequence). The CDR3 spells CAWSIGGSSYEQYF. The CDR3 coding sequence is TGTGCCTGGAGCATTGGGGGGAGCTCCTACGAGCAGTACTTC.

This sequence joins TRBV27 and TRBJ1-1, with 10 bases matching TRBD1. Germline trimming cut 6 bases from V and 1 base from J; bases unmatched to any gene: 5. The CDR3 runs 15 residues. Germline V gene lookup returns CDR1 MNHEY and CDR2 SMNVEV (reference sequence). CDR3 bases: TGTGCCAGCAGGAGACAGGGGGCTCGGAACACTGAAGCTTTCTTT. Its protein is CASRRQGARNTEAFF.

About this clone: One end of the junction varies from germline; a read error may be responsible. The chain recombines TRBV3-1 (or the pseudogene TRBV3-2) with TRBJ2-4; 11 bases fit TRBD2. The V gene's germline CDR1 is LGHDT and CDR2 YNNKEL (reference sequence). This CDR3 is 16 amino acids long. The CDR3 DNA follows: TGTGCCGGCAGCCCTACTAGCGGGAGTGCCAAAAACATTCAGTACTTC. Its protein product is CAGSPTSGSAKNIQYF.

The chain recombines TRBV28 with TRBJ2-1; TRBD1 matches 12 bases. There are 15 residues in the CDR3. The junction had 9 bases not matched to a gene; V was cut back by 6 bases and J by 9 bases. In germline, CDR1 is MDHEN, CDR2 SYDVKM. CDR3 DNA: TGTGCCAGCAGCCATCGGGACAGGGGGCTCTTTGAGCAGTTCTTC. Protein product: CASSHRDRGLFEQFF.

The chain uses TRBV27 and TRBJ1-6; D is unresolved. Germline loops: CDR1 MNHEY, CDR2 SMNVEV (reference sequence). V lost 6 bases, J lost 8 bases, and 17 bases lay in between. The CDR3 totals 15 residues. As DNA, the CDR3 is TGTGCCAGCAGAACCCCCGGGATCGGGGATTCACCCCTCCACTTT. Translating gives CASRTPGIGDSPLHF.

Details on this clone: In the same sample, other DNA sequences code for this CDR3. This chain joins TRBV27 and TRBJ1-1, with D possibly being TRBD1 (6 bases). This CDR3 is 14 amino acids long. Trimming took 4 bases from V and 2 from J, leaving 11 bases between them. CDR1 is MNHEY, CDR2 SMNVEV, per germline (reference sequence). CDR3: CASSWGGLNTEAFF. CDR3 sequence (DNA): TGTGCCAGCAGTTGGGGGGGGCTAAACACTGAAGCTTTCTTT.

The chain combines TRBV28 with TRBJ1-5; D is ambiguous. Trimming stripped 6 bases from V and 0 bases from J, with 9 bases between. Germline lookup yields CDR1 MDHEN and CDR2 SYDVKM. CDR3 length: 14 residues. The CDR3 is CASRSDISNQPQHF. The CDR3 bases are TGTGCCAGCAGGTCAGACATTAGCAATCAGCCCCAGCATTTT.